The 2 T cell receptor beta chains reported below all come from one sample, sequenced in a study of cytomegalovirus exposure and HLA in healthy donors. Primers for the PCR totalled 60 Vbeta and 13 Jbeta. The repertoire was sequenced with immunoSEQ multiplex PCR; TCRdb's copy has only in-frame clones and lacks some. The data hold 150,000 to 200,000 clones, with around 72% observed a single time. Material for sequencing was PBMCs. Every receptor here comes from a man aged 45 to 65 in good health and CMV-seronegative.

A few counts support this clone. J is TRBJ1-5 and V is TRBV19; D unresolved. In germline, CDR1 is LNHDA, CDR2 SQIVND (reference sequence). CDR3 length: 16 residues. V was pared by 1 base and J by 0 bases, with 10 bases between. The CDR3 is CASSIAADYSNQPQHF. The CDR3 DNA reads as TGTGCCAGTAGTATAGCGGCGGATTATAGCAATCAGCCCCAGCATTTT.

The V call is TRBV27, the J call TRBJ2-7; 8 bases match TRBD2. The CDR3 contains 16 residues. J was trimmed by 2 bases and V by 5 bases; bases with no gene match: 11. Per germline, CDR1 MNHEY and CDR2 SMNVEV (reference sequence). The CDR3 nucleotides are TGTGCCAGCAGTCCTTTTTTTAGCGGGGCTCCCTACGAGCAGTACTTC. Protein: CASSPFFSGAPYEQYF.